These 12 T cell receptor beta chains were sequenced from one sample in a study of shared clonotypes between healthy human individuals. TCRdb's table, derived via immunoSEQ multiplex PCR, lists solely in-frame clones and lacks some. The data hold 640,000 or so clones, with more than 70% observed a single time. Sequenced: memory CD4+ T cells sorted from blood. The sample's subset: CD45RA-negative fraction. These receptors all come from a woman in her thirties in good health.

This chain links TRBV10-2 with TRBJ2-7, with 13 bases fitting TRBD2. V lost 4 bases to trimming and J lost 6 bases; unmatched junction nucleotides: 9. This CDR3 is built from 16 residues. The germline gives CDR1 WSHSY, CDR2 SAAADI. The CDR3 sequence is CASSGTSGRRGSEQYF. Here the CDR3 DNA reads TGCGCCAGCAGTGGGACTAGCGGGAGAAGAGGCTCCGAGCAGTACTTC.

The gene calls are TRBV5-1 and TRBJ1-5, with TRBD1 identical over 8 bases. The CDR3 totals 15 residues. Germline lookup yields CDR1 SGHRS and CDR2 YFSETQ. V shed 4 bases, J shed 6 bases, and the junction held 9 bases outside the gene matches. The CDR3 region is CASSPGQGASQPQHF. The CDR3 DNA reads TGCGCCAGCAGCCCCGGTCAGGGGGCGAGTCAGCCCCAGCATTTT.

This clone was detected only a few times. This chain connects TRBV10-3 to TRBJ2-3, with 11 bases fitting TRBD2. Germline lookup yields CDR1 ENHRY and CDR2 SYGVKD. The V gene end was trimmed by 2 bases and the J gene end by 2 bases; junction bases not matched to a gene: 6. CDR3 length: 17 residues. The CDR3 DNA follows: TGTGCCATCAGTGAGCGAGGGACTAGCGGCCACACAGATACGCAGTATTTT. Protein: CAISERGTSGHTDTQYF.

The chain carries TRBV11-2 and TRBJ2-3; D gene ambiguous. This CDR3 comprises 13 residues. Germline CDR1 reads SGHAT; CDR2 reads FQNNGV. The V end was cut by 1 base, the J end by 4 bases, with 6 bases between. CDR3 region: CASSLGPADTQYF. The CDR3, as DNA: TGTGCCAGCAGCTTAGGGCCTGCAGATACGCAGTATTTT.

This sequence joins TRBV6-5 and TRBJ2-1, with TRBD1 identical over 9 bases. The V segment lost 6 bases and the J segment 7 bases; nucleotides outside the gene matches: 10. The germline gives CDR1 MNHEY, CDR2 SVGAGI. The CDR3 totals 15 residues. In DNA form, the CDR3 reads TGTGCCAGCAGAAGGGGACAGGGCTTCAGGAATGAGCAGTTCTTC. This translates into CASRRGQGFRNEQFF.

This chain connects TRBV2 to TRBJ1-2, with TRBD1 matching over 7 bases. This CDR3 contains 13 residues. Trimming took 6 bases from V and 6 from J; bases not matched to a gene: 7. Germline CDR1 and CDR2: SNHLY and FYNNEI. CDR3 sequence reads: CASRALQGDGYTF. CDR3 nucleotide sequence: TGTGCCAGCAGGGCCCTCCAGGGGGATGGCTACACCTTC.

This chain uses TRBV29-1 with TRBJ1-1, with a tentative D call TRBD1 (5 bases). From germline, CDR1 is SQVTM and CDR2 ANQGSEA. Trimming took off 2 bases at V and 6 bases at J, with 19 bases between the two ends. CDR3 length: 15 residues. CDR3 nucleotides: TGCAGCGTTGAACCCCGCCGAGCGGGGGGGGCTGAAGCTTTCTTT. Protein sequence: CSVEPRRAGGAEAFF.

CDR3 residues: CASSQTGTYGYTF. The CDR3 nucleotides are TGTGCCAGCAGTCAAACAGGGACCTATGGCTACACCTTC. The rearrangement joins TRBV13 to TRBJ1-2; D may be TRBD1 (6 bases). The CDR3 contains 13 residues. V lost 6 bases and J 4 bases, leaving 12 bases between the germline ends. From germline, CDR1 is PRHDT and CDR2 FYEKMQ (reference sequence).

This clone came up once. The chain carries TRBV30 and TRBJ2-1; 11 bases are a match to TRBD2. The CDR3 loop spans 14 amino acids. CDR1 and CDR2 (germline): GTSNPN, SVGIG (reference sequence). V dropped 0 bases and J dropped 8; count of bases not matched to a gene: 3. The CDR3: CAWSVTSGTDEQFF. The CDR3 DNA reads TGTGCCTGGAGTGTGACTAGCGGGACAGATGAGCAGTTCTTC.

The J gene is TRBJ2-3, the V gene TRBV19; 10 nucleotides match TRBD2. The J segment lost 1 base and the V segment lost 3 bases, leaving 10 bases of the junction unmatched. Germline V gene lookup returns CDR1 LNHDA and CDR2 SQIVND (reference sequence). The length of the CDR3 is 18 residues. The CDR3 loop reads CASSIGVASGSGTDTQYF. The CDR3 nucleotides read TGTGCCAGTAGTATTGGGGTGGCTAGCGGGAGCGGCACAGATACGCAGTATTTT.

With regard to this clone: Since a much larger clone is just one base distant, this may be a read error. This sample includes further DNA sequences coding for the same CDR3. The rearrangement joins TRBV5-1 to TRBJ2-1; TRBD2 agrees at 7 bases. Germline lookup yields CDR1 SGHRS and CDR2 YFSETQ. Losses at the gene ends were 3 bases for V and 1 base for J; bases not matched to a gene: 4. The CDR3 length is 15 residues. The CDR3 protein is CASSSSSGSYNEQFF. CDR3 DNA: TGCGCCAGCAGCTCCTCTAGCGGTTCCTACAATGAGCAGTTCTTC. Filled out from reference TRBV5-1 and TRBJ2-1, the complete variable domain reads KAGVTQTPRYLIKTRGQQVTLSCSPISGHRSVSWYQQTPGQGLQFLFEYFSETQRNKGNFPGRFSGRQFSNSRSEMNVSTLELGDSALYLCASSSSSGSYNEQFFGPGTRLTVL.

The J gene is TRBJ2-1, the V gene TRBV12-5; a possible D gene is TRBD1 (6 bases). Trimming took 4 bases from V and 5 from J, leaving 9 bases between them. Germline V gene sequence: CDR1 LGHNT, CDR2 FRNRAP. The CDR3 consists of 13 residues. The CDR3: CASGSGANNEQFF. The DNA of the CDR3 is TGTGCTAGTGGTTCAGGGGCAAACAATGAGCAGTTCTTC. The full variable domain, rest sourced from reference TRBV12-5 and TRBJ2-1, is DARVTQTPRHKVTEMGQEVTMRCQPILGHNTVFWYRQTMMQGLELLAYFRNRAPLDDSGMPKDRFSAEMPDATLATLKIQPSEPRDSAVYFCASGSGANNEQFFGPGTRLTVL.